This entry features one T cell receptor (beta chain) sequence. The antigen remains unidentified. TCRdb reprocessed the 5' RACE reads with MiXCR, giving one entry per CDR3 protein. The repertoire holds some 390,000 distinct CDR3 sequences, with 6.2% as singletons. The sample comes from a study of T cells after yellow fever vaccination. Whole-study results and caveats: Abundant bulk-population clonotypes could contaminate the FACS-sorted repertoires. Booster samples showed a return of most primary-vaccination clones (almost 97% CD4, 80% to 90% CD8). Compared with primary, the secondary response was weaker and peaked at day 5, not 15.

Sequencing used PBMCs, obtained 5 days after the yellow fever booster vaccination. The TCR sequence derives from a man between 25 and 39 years old who received the YFV17D yellow fever vaccine.

The DNA of the CDR3 is TGTGCCATCAGTGAGTCCTCCAGCCGGAACTATGGCTACACCTTC. Its translation is CAISESSSRNYGYTF. The chain carries TRBV10-3 and TRBJ1-2; D is unresolved. The V and J ends lost 0 bases and 2 bases respectively, with 10 bases between them. CDR3 length: 15 amino acids. The V gene's germline CDR1 is ENHRY and CDR2 SYGVKD.